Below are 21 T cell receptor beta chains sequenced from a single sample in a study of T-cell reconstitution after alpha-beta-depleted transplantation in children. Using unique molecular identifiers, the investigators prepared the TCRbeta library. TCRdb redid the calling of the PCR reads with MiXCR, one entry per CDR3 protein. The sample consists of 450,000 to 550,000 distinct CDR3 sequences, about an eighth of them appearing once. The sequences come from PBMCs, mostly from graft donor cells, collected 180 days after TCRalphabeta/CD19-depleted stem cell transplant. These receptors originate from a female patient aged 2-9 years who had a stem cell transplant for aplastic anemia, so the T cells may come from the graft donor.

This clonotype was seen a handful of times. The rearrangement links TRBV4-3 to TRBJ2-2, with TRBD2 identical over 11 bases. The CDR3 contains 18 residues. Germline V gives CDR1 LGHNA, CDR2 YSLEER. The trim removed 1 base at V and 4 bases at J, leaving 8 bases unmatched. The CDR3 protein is CASSQAIAGGHPTGELFF. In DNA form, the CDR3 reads TGCGCCAGCAGCCAAGCAATAGCGGGAGGGCATCCCACCGGGGAGCTGTTTTTT.

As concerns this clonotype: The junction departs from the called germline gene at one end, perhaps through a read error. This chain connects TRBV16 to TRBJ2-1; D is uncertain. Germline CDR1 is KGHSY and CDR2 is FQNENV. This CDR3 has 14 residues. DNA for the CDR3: TGTGCCAGCAGCCAATCCCCCTGGCTGGGAATGTGGGTCTTC. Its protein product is CASSQSPWLGMWVF.

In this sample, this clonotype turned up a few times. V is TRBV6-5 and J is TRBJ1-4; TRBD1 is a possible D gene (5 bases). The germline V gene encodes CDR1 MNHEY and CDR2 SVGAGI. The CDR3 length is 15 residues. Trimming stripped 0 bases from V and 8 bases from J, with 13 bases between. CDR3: CASSYSRGIGEKLFF. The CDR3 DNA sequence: TGTGCCAGCAGTTACTCCCGGGGGATAGGGGAAAAACTGTTTTTT.

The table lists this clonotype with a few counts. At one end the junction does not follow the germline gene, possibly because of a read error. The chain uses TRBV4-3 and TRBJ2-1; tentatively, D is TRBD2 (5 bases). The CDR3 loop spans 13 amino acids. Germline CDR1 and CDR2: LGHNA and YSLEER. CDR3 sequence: CASSPPGRASPVF. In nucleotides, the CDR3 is TGCGCCAGCAGCCCCCCCGGTCGGGCTAGCCCCGTCTTC.

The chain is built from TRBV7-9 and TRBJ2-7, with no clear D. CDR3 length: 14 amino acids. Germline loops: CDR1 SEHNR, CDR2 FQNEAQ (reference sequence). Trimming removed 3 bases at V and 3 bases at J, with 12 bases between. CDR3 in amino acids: CASSFTDRDYEQYV. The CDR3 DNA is TGTGCCAGCAGCTTTACGGATAGAGACTACGAGCAGTACGTC.

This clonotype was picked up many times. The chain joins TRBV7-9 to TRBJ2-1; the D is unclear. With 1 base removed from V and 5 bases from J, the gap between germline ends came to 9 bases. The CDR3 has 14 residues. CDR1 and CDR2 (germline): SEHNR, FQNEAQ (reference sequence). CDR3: CASSLVNSHNEQFF. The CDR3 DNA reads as TGTGCCAGCAGCTTAGTAAACAGCCACAATGAGCAGTTCTTC.

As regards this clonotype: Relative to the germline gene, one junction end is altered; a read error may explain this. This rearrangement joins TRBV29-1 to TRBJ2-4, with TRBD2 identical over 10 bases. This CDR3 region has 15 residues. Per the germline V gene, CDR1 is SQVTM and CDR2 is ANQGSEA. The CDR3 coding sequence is TGCAGCGTTGAGGGACTAGCGCGAAGCAAAAACAGTCAGTACTTC. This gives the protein CSVEGLARSKNSQYF.

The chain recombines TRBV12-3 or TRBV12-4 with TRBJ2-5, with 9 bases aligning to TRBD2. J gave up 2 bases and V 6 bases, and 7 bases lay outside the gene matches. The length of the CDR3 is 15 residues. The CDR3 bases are TGTGCCAGCAGCTTCATGACTAGCGGTCAAGAGACCCAGTACTTC. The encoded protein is CASSFMTSGQETQYF.

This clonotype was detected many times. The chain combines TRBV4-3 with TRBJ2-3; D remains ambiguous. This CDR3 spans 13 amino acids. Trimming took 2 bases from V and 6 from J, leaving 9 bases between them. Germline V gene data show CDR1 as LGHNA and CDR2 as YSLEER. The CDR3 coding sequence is TGCGCCAGCAGCCAACTTCTCGGTGATACGCAGTATTTT. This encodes CASSQLLGDTQYF.

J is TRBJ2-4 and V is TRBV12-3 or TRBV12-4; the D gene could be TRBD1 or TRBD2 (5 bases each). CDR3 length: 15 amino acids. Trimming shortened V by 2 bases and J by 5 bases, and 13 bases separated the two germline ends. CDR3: CASSLLGAGENIQYF. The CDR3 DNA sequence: TGTGCCAGCAGTTTATTAGGGGCGGGTGAAAACATTCAGTACTTC.

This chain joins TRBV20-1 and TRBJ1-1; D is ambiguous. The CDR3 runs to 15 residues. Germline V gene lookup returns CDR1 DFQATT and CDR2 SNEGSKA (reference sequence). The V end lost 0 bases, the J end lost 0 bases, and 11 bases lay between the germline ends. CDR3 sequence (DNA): TGCAGTGCTAGAGACTTTCGTAGGATGAACACTGAAGCTTTCTTT. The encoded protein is CSARDFRRMNTEAFF.

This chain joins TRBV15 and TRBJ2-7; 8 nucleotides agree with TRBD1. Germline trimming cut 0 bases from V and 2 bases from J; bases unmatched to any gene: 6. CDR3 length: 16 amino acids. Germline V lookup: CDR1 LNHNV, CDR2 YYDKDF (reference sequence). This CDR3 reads CATSRDGTGNTYEQYV. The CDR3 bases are TGTGCCACCAGCAGAGATGGGACAGGCAACACCTACGAGCAGTACGTC.

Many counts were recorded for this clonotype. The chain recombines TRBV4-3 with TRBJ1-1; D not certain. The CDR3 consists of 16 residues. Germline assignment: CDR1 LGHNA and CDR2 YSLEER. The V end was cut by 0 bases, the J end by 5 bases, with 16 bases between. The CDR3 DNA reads TGCGCCAGCAGCCAAGATCCCGCTGGGCTGGGGACTGAAGCTTTCTTT. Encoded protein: CASSQDPAGLGTEAFF.

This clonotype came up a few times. CDR3: CASSQERGQRYGYTF. Here the CDR3 DNA reads TGTGCCAGCAGCCAAGAAAGGGGACAGCGATATGGCTACACCTTC. This chain links TRBV3-1 with TRBJ1-2, with 7 bases that match TRBD1. Germline V gives CDR1 LGHDT, CDR2 YNNKEL (reference sequence). Trimming cost V 0 bases and J 5 bases; bases outside gene matches: 6. CDR3 length: 15 residues.

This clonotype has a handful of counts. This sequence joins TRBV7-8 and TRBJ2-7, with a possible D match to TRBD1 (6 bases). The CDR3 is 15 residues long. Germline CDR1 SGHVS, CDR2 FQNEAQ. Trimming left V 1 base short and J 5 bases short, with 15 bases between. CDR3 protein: CASSLVVRGLDEQYF. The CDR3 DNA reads TGTGCCAGCAGCTTAGTAGTCAGGGGCCTCGACGAGCAGTACTTC.

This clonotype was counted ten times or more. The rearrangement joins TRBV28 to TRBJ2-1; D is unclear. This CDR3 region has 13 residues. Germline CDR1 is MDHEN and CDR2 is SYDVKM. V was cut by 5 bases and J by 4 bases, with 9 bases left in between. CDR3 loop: CASSQTRYNEQFF. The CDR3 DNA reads TGTGCCAGCAGTCAGACCAGATACAATGAGCAGTTCTTC.

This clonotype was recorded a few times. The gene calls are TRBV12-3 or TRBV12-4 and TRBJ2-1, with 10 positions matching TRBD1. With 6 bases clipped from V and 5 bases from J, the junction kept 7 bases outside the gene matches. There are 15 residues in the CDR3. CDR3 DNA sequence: TGTGCCAGCAGAGCCGGGACAGGGGTAAACAATGAGCAGTTCTTC. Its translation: CASRAGTGVNNEQFF.

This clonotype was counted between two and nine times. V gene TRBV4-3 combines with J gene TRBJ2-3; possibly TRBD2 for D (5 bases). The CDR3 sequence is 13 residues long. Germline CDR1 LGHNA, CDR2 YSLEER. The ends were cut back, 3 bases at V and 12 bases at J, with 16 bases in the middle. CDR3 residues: CASSHVLGPPQYF. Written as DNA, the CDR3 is TGCGCCAGCAGCCACGTACTAGGTCCCCCTCAGTATTTT.

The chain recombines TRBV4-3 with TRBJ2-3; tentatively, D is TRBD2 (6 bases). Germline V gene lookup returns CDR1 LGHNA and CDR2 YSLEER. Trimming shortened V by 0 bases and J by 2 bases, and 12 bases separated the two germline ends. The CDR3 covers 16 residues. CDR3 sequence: CASSQDKGLLTDTQYF. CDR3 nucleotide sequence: TGCGCCAGCAGCCAAGATAAGGGACTCCTCACAGATACGCAGTATTTT.

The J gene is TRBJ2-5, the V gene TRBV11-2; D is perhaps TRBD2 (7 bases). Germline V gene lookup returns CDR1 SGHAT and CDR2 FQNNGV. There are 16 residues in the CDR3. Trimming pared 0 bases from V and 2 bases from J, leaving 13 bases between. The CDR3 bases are TGTGCCAGCAGCTTAGATAGGGGGGGGTTACAAGAGACCCAGTACTTC. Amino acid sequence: CASSLDRGGLQETQYF. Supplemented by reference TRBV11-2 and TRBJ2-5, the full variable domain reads EAGVAQSPRYKIIEKRQSVAFWCNPISGHATLYWYQQILGQGPKLLIQFQNNGVVDDSQLPKDRFSAERLKGVDSTLKIQPAKLEDSAVYLCASSLDRGGLQETQYFGPGTRLLVL.

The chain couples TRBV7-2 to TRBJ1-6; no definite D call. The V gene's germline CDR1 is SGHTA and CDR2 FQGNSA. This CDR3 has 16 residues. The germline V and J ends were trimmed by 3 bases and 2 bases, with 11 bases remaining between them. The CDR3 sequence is CASSLTLVTYNSPLHF. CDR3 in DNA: TGTGCCAGCAGCTTGACGTTGGTAACCTATAATTCACCCCTCCACTTT.